The 20 T cell receptor beta chains given below trace back to one sample, sequenced in a study of control samples from healthy donors and cancer patients. Sequencing used immunoSEQ multiplex PCR; TCRdb keeps in-frame clones, though not all of them. The data hold about 61,000 clones, with 90% observed a single time. Sequenced input: PBMCs. These receptors all stem from a man between 60 and 75 years old with colorectal cancer.

The chain has TRBV12-5 and TRBJ1-2, with 9 bases matching TRBD1. Trimming took 8 bases from V and 7 from J; bases not matched to a gene: 8. Germline CDR1 reads LGHNT; CDR2 reads FRNRAP. CDR3 length: 13 amino acids. DNA of the CDR3: TGTGCTAGTCAGGGACAGGGTATTCGTGGCTACACCTTC. This sequence encodes CASQGQGIRGYTF.

The chain carries TRBV7-2 and TRBJ1-2; D is unclear. Deletions cut 1 base from V and 6 bases from J, with 12 bases between. Germline V lookup: CDR1 SGHTA, CDR2 FQGNSA. The CDR3 has 14 residues. The CDR3 DNA follows: TGTGCCAGCAGCTTAGGCGGGGTCCCCAATGGCTACACCTTC. This codes for CASSLGGVPNGYTF.

The rearrangement joins TRBV6-5 to TRBJ1-6; D unclear. Germline CDR1 reads MNHEY; CDR2 reads SVGAGI. Deletions cut 6 bases from V and 11 bases from J, with 14 bases between. The CDR3 has 13 residues. The chain's CDR3 is CASRGVRNTPLHF. In DNA form, the CDR3 reads TGTGCCAGCAGAGGAGTGAGAAATACACCCCTCCACTTT.

V is TRBV6-1 and J is TRBJ2-3; no definite D call. The V end lost 2 bases, the J end lost 2 bases, and 11 bases lay between the germline ends. From germline, CDR1 is MNHNS and CDR2 SASEGT. CDR3 size: 15 residues. CDR3 protein: CASSELDLVTDTQYF. The CDR3 DNA is TGTGCCAGCAGTGAACTAGATTTGGTCACAGATACGCAGTATTTT.

The table lists this clone with a count of one. The chain recombines TRBV30 with TRBJ1-2; no reliable D call. The V gene lost 6 bases and the J gene lost 1 base, with 6 bases spanning the gap. CDR3 length: 11 amino acids. Germline CDR1 and CDR2: GTSNPN and SVGIG (reference sequence). In DNA, the CDR3 is TGTGCCTGTGGGGTTAACTATGGCTACACCTTC. Its translation: CACGVNYGYTF.

Note on this clone: One end of the junction does not line up with germline, which may come from a read error. This chain uses TRBV4-1 with TRBJ2-7, with 9 bases lining up with TRBD1. Germline loops: CDR1 MGHRA, CDR2 YSYEKL. This CDR3 is built from 16 residues. CDR3 bases: TGCACCAGCAGCCAAGTCCCCGGGACAGGGACGTACGAGCAGTACTTC. Its protein product is CTSSQVPGTGTYEQYF.

This clone was detected once. The chain joins TRBV7-9 to TRBJ2-7; D gene uncertain. Germline V gives CDR1 SEHNR, CDR2 FQNEAQ (reference sequence). V was shortened by 7 bases and J by 2 bases, with 9 bases between the two germline ends. CDR3 size: 12 residues. The DNA of the CDR3 is TGTGCCAGCACCCTAACCCCCTACGAGCAGTACTTC. Residues: CASTLTPYEQYF. Full variable domain (remainder filled in from reference TRBV7-9 and TRBJ2-7): DTGVSQNPRHKITKRGQNVTFRCDPISEHNRLYWYRQTLGQGPEFLTYFQNEAQLEKSRLLSDRFSAERPKGSFSTLEIQRTEQGDSAMYLCASTLTPYEQYFGPGTRLTVT.

The chain joins TRBV19 to TRBJ2-1, with unresolved D. The V gene lost 2 bases and the J gene lost 9 bases, with 11 bases spanning the gap. The CDR3 has 13 residues. The germline gives CDR1 LNHDA, CDR2 SQIVND (reference sequence). CDR3 DNA sequence: TGTGCCAGTAGTATAAGGGCTTATAGTGAGCAGTTCTTC. The encoded protein is CASSIRAYSEQFF.

The chain uses TRBV19 and TRBJ2-2; either TRBD1 or TRBD2 may fit D (5 bases each). Germline CDR1 and CDR2: LNHDA and SQIVND (reference sequence). The CDR3 sequence is 16 residues long. Trimming left V 1 base short and J 6 bases short, with 15 bases between. CDR3 in DNA: TGTGCCAGTAGTATAGGAACTAGGGGTAGGCCCGGGGAGCTGTTTTTT. Its translation is CASSIGTRGRPGELFF. The variable domain in full, with the rest retrieved from reference TRBV19 and TRBJ2-2, is DGGITQSPKYLFRKEGQNVTLSCEQNLNHDAMYWYRQDPGQGLRLIYYSQIVNDFQKGDIAEGYSVSREKKESFPLTVTSAQKNPTAFYLCASSIGTRGRPGELFFGEGSRLTVL.

The chain combines TRBV3-1 (or the pseudogene TRBV3-2) with TRBJ2-4; TRBD2 matches 7 bases. Germline values: CDR1 LGHDT, CDR2 YNNKEL (reference sequence). With 5 bases clipped from V and 0 bases from J, the junction kept 10 bases outside the gene matches. The length of the CDR3 is 17 residues. The CDR3 spells CASSDRHGGEAKNIQYF. The CDR3 DNA reads TGTGCCAGCAGCGACAGACATGGGGGGGAAGCCAAAAACATTCAGTACTTC.

This clone was seen a single time. The V gene is TRBV25-1, the J gene TRBJ2-1, with 8 bases aligning to TRBD1. Unmatched junction bases numbered 10, after V lost 4 bases and J lost 8 bases. Germline assignment: CDR1 MGHDK and CDR2 SYGVNS. This CDR3 contains 15 residues. CDR3: CASSAAGTGDHEQFF. The CDR3 DNA is TGTGCCAGCAGTGCCGCCGGGACAGGAGACCATGAGCAGTTCTTC. The whole variable domain, remainder taken from reference TRBV25-1 and TRBJ2-1, is EADIYQTPRYLVIGTGKKITLECSQTMGHDKMYWYQQDPGMELHLIHYSYGVNSTEKGDLSSESTVSRIRTEHFPLTLESARPSHTSQYLCASSAAGTGDHEQFFGPGTRLTVL.

The chain uses TRBV2 and TRBJ1-5; D might be TRBD1 (5 bases). V was shortened by 7 bases and J by 0 bases, with 16 bases between the two germline ends. Germline CDR1 is SNHLY and CDR2 is FYNNEI. This CDR3 is 16 amino acids long. The CDR3 loop is CASTQGAAYSNQPQHF. In DNA, the CDR3 is TGTGCCAGCACCCAGGGCGCGGCTTATAGCAATCAGCCCCAGCATTTT.

V usage is TRBV19 and J usage is TRBJ1-5; no firm D call. The germline CDR1 and CDR2 sequences are LNHDA and SQIVND (reference sequence). This CDR3 has 16 amino acids. The V end was cut by 7 bases, the J end by 1 base, with 17 bases between. CDR3 protein: CASKGQLVFSNQPQHF. The CDR3 nucleotides read TGTGCCAGTAAGGGCCAGCTCGTCTTCAGCAATCAGCCCCAGCATTTT.

This clone was seen once. This chain connects TRBV28 to TRBJ2-5; 7 positions agree with TRBD2. Germline assignment: CDR1 MDHEN and CDR2 SYDVKM. V was clipped by 5 bases and J by 5 bases; unmatched bases: 5. The CDR3 contains 13 residues. CDR3 protein: CASSRLAGETQYF. CDR3 nucleotide sequence: TGTGCCAGCAGTCGACTAGCAGGGGAGACCCAGTACTTC.

The CDR3 sequence: CASKTDYSNQPQHF. As DNA, the CDR3 is TGTGCCAGCAAGACAGATTATAGCAATCAGCCCCAGCATTTT. The J gene is TRBJ1-5, the V gene TRBV2; D possibly corresponds to TRBD1 (5 bases). Trimming left V 7 bases short and J 0 bases short, with 10 bases between. This CDR3 is built from 14 residues. From germline, CDR1 is SNHLY and CDR2 FYNNEI.

A word on this clone: Distinct nucleotide sequences in the sample also encode this CDR3. J is TRBJ2-7 and V is TRBV7-9, with 7 nucleotides matching TRBD1. The CDR3 has 15 amino acids. V shed 5 bases and J 3 bases; nucleotides not matched to a gene: 10. Per germline, CDR1 SEHNR and CDR2 FQNEAQ (reference sequence). CDR3 sequence (DNA): TGTGCCAGCAGCCGCCTTAGGGGACAGAACTACGAGCAGTACTTC. Its translation is CASSRLRGQNYEQYF.

The CDR3 reads CASSSTGATSGYTF. The CDR3 region has the DNA TGTGCCAGCAGCTCAACAGGTGCCACCTCTGGCTACACCTTC. The V and J genes are TRBV11-2 and TRBJ1-2; the D gene is possibly TRBD1 (5 bases). The CDR3 loop spans 14 amino acids. Germline V gives CDR1 SGHAT, CDR2 FQNNGV. Trimming took off 4 bases at V and 7 bases at J, with 16 bases between the two ends.

The CDR3 coding sequence is TGTGCCAGCAGCCAGCGAGACTATGGCTACACCTTC. As protein: CASSQRDYGYTF. This sequence joins TRBV3-1 (or the pseudogene TRBV3-2) and TRBJ1-2; D unclear. V lost 3 bases and J lost 3, with 5 bases in between. The CDR3 consists of 12 residues. Germline CDR1 reads LGHDT; CDR2 reads YNNKEL (reference sequence).

The V call is TRBV7-3, the J call TRBJ2-1, with 7 bases matching TRBD2. V dropped 5 bases and J dropped 0; count of bases not matched to a gene: 4. The germline V gene encodes CDR1 SGHTA and CDR2 FQGTGA. The CDR3 has 15 residues. This chain's CDR3 is CASSPWGGSYNEQFF. CDR3 sequence (DNA): TGTGCCAGCAGCCCTTGGGGGGGCTCCTACAATGAGCAGTTCTTC.

The chain combines TRBV10-3 with TRBJ1-2; a weak D match, TRBD1 (6 bases). The CDR3 is made up of 18 amino acids. V lost 4 bases and J 4 bases, leaving 25 bases between the germline ends. CDR1 is ENHRY, CDR2 SYGVKD, per germline. The CDR3 here is CAISGRGGVQGEGYGYTF. DNA of the CDR3: TGTGCCATCAGTGGGAGAGGGGGGGTTCAAGGGGAGGGCTATGGCTACACCTTC.